This T cell receptor (beta chain) emerged from a study of blood T cell repertoires in COVID-19. On the study more broadly: COVID-19 samples, acute and convalescent, were from the United States, Italy and Spain. Sample material is recorded as cDNA or gDNA derived from T cells, B-cell-depleted T cells, or PBMCs.

Generated by immunoSEQ multiplex PCR, the TCRdb table keeps only in-frame clones and is missing some. The sample lists 110,000 to 150,000 clones; 85% to 90% were seen once. The CDR3 length is 14 residues. V lost 3 bases to trimming and J lost 3 bases; unmatched junction nucleotides: 1. Germline V gene lookup returns CDR1 SGDLS and CDR2 YYNGEE. The sample was peripheral blood. The rearrangement joins TRBV9 to TRBJ2-1; 9 nucleotides match TRBD2. The clonotype originates from a woman aged 55-69 years with active COVID-19. For the CDR3, the DNA is TGTGCCAGCAGCGGACTAGCGGACTACAATGAGCAGTTCTTC. It codes for CASSGLADYNEQFF.